One and the same sample provided the 27 T cell receptor beta chains below, sequenced in a study of identical twins (dated by TCRdb to 2016 to 2017). The library relied on 5' RACE. Instrument on record: Illumina HiSeq 2000. Using fastp trimming at Q25 and MiXCR clonotype assembly, TCRdb reanalyzed the public sequencing data and kept in-frame beta chains. Every entry covers one CDR3 protein and lists the most common genes and DNA from its rows. Within this sample are about 480,000 distinct CDR3 sequences, with around 14% of them counted one time only. The leading ten clones occupy 0.4% to 0.55% of the sample. These data were likewise used in another study, on yellow fever vaccine responses in identical twins.

The sequencing input was CD4+ T cells sorted from blood. Receptor source: a woman between 18 and 30 years old in good health.

There are a few counts of this clonotype. The chain links TRBV7-8 to TRBJ2-3; no clear D. The CDR3 has 12 amino acids. Trimming removed 4 bases from V and 8 bases from J, with 10 bases in between. Germline loops: CDR1 SGHVS, CDR2 FQNEAQ. This CDR3 is CASSSLSGTQYF. CDR3 nucleotide sequence: TGTGCCAGCAGCTCCCTCTCCGGTACGCAGTATTTT.

Only a few counts were recorded for this clonotype. The chain employs TRBV3-1 and TRBJ1-5; TRBD1 matches 7 bases. The V segment lost 1 base and the J segment 7 bases; nucleotides outside the gene matches: 7. CDR3 length: 15 amino acids. Germline V gene sequence: CDR1 LGHDT, CDR2 YNNKEL (reference sequence). DNA for the CDR3: TGTGCCAGCAGCCAAGTCCAGGGGGTCGGGCAGCCCCAGCATTTT. Residues: CASSQVQGVGQPQHF.

The CDR3 loop is CASSSPGQGKYEQYF. The CDR3 DNA sequence: TGTGCCAGCAGTTCCCCGGGACAAGGGAAATACGAGCAGTACTTC. The chain carries TRBV27 and TRBJ2-7, with D possibly being TRBD1 (6 bases). Deletions cut 4 bases from V and 4 bases from J, with 17 bases between. Germline V gene sequence: CDR1 MNHEY, CDR2 SMNVEV (reference sequence). The CDR3 runs to 15 residues.

This clonotype was observed a handful of times. CDR3 loop: CASSFSFGTSYEQYF. CDR3 nucleotide sequence: TGCGCCAGCAGCTTCAGTTTCGGGACATCCTACGAGCAGTACTTC. This chain links TRBV5-1 with TRBJ2-7; possibly TRBD1 for D (6 bases). This CDR3 comprises 15 residues. V gave up 2 bases and J gave up 1 base, with 13 bases separating them. From germline, CDR1 is SGHRS and CDR2 YFSETQ.

This clonotype turned up a few times. This rearrangement joins TRBV3-1 to TRBJ2-3; 8 nucleotides align to TRBD2. CDR3 length: 15 amino acids. The V gene's germline CDR1 is LGHDT and CDR2 YNNKEL (reference sequence). Losses at the gene ends were 2 bases for V and 1 base for J; bases not matched to a gene: 2. In DNA, the CDR3 is TGTGCCAGCAGCCAAAAGACTAGCGGCACAGATACGCAGTATTTT. Protein product: CASSQKTSGTDTQYF.

The chain joins TRBV3-1 to TRBJ1-6; 8 bases align to TRBD1. The ends lost 1 base at V and 9 bases at J; junction bases unmatched: 2. The CDR3 is 14 amino acids. Germline CDR1 LGHDT, CDR2 YNNKEL (reference sequence). The CDR3 loop is CASSQAGGSSPLHF. The CDR3 DNA is TGTGCCAGCAGCCAAGCAGGGGGCTCTTCACCCCTCCACTTT.

The sample holds many counts of this clonotype. The chain carries TRBV20-1 and TRBJ2-1; 10 bases align to TRBD2. Germline loops: CDR1 DFQATT, CDR2 SNEGSKA (reference sequence). The CDR3 extends over 16 amino acids. V dropped 5 bases and J dropped 0; count of bases not matched to a gene: 7. The CDR3 spells CSAWTSGASSYNEQFF. The CDR3 coding sequence is TGCAGTGCTTGGACTAGCGGAGCGAGCTCCTACAATGAGCAGTTCTTC.

This clonotype was picked up many times. This rearrangement joins TRBV2 to TRBJ2-3; TRBD2 might be the D (5 bases). This CDR3 comprises 14 residues. The germline CDR1 and CDR2 sequences are SNHLY and FYNNEI. Trimming took off 6 bases at V and 0 bases at J, with 10 bases between the two ends. For the CDR3, the DNA is TGTGCCAGCAGCCTGGAGGCTAGCACAGATACGCAGTATTTT. Its translation: CASSLEASTDTQYF.

The chain has TRBV4-1 and TRBJ2-5, with TRBD1 identical over 8 bases. The CDR3 is 16 residues long. The germline V gene encodes CDR1 MGHRA and CDR2 YSYEKL. J gave up 2 bases and V 1 base, and 6 bases lay outside the gene matches. CDR3 protein: CASSQVPDREQETQYF. The CDR3 DNA sequence: TGCGCCAGCAGCCAAGTCCCGGACAGGGAACAAGAGACCCAGTACTTC.

The sample holds many counts of this clonotype. The chain has TRBV12-3 or TRBV12-4 and TRBJ1-5, with 7 positions matching TRBD1. With 6 bases clipped from V and 3 bases from J, the junction kept 5 bases outside the gene matches. The CDR3 totals 14 residues. The CDR3 region is CASRQTGDNQPQHF. In DNA form, the CDR3 reads TGTGCCAGCAGGCAAACAGGGGACAATCAGCCCCAGCATTTT.

This clonotype has only a few counts. The V gene is TRBV20-1, the J gene TRBJ2-1; D is ambiguous. Germline lookup yields CDR1 DFQATT and CDR2 SNEGSKA (reference sequence). This CDR3 has 14 amino acids. Trimming took off 1 base at V and 0 bases at J, with 7 bases between the two ends. The CDR3 region has the DNA TGCAGTGCTAGAGTGGTTAGCTCCTACAATGAGCAGTTCTTC. Its translation: CSARVVSSYNEQFF.

The V gene is TRBV4-2, the J gene TRBJ2-1; 7 bases line up with TRBD1. V lost 0 bases to trimming and J lost 7 bases; unmatched junction nucleotides: 3. This CDR3 has 14 residues. Germline-derived CDR1 and CDR2 are LGHNA and YNFKEQ. The CDR3 DNA reads as TGTGCCAGCAGCCAAGATTCGACAGGGAATGAGCAGTTCTTC. Amino acid sequence: CASSQDSTGNEQFF.

Note on this clonotype: One junction end does not reproduce the germline sequence, and a read error may be involved. The J gene is TRBJ2-3, the V gene TRBV12-3 or TRBV12-4; D possibly corresponds to TRBD1 (5 bases). The CDR3 sequence is 15 residues long. CDR3 region: CACRALGRSTDTQYF. CDR3 DNA: TGTGCCTGCAGGGCCCTGGGCAGAAGCACAGATACGCAGTATTTT.

This clonotype was counted a few times. This chain joins TRBV16 and TRBJ2-5; no clear D. The CDR3 is 15 residues long. CDR1 and CDR2 (germline): KGHSY, FQNENV. V lost 2 bases and J 5 bases, leaving 15 bases between the germline ends. The CDR3 sequence is CASSQNMGSEETQYF. CDR3 coding DNA: TGTGCCAGCAGCCAAAATATGGGATCGGAGGAGACCCAGTACTTC.

The J gene is TRBJ2-7, the V gene TRBV20-1; no clear D. The germline CDR1 and CDR2 sequences are DFQATT and SNEGSKA (reference sequence). This CDR3 comprises 12 residues. The germline V and J ends were trimmed by 3 bases and 3 bases, with 9 bases remaining between them. Here the CDR3 reads CSARTVGYEQYF. CDR3 nucleotide sequence: TGCAGTGCTAGGACGGTGGGCTACGAGCAGTACTTC.

This clonotype was counted a few times. CDR3 nucleotide sequence: TGTGCCAGCAGCCCTTCTTTCGGGTATGGCTACACCTTC. Protein sequence: CASSPSFGYGYTF. The chain is built from TRBV3-1 and TRBJ1-2; D remains ambiguous. The CDR3 loop spans 13 amino acids. Germline-derived CDR1 and CDR2 are LGHDT and YNNKEL (reference sequence). V was clipped by 4 bases and J by 5 bases, with 11 bases between them.

This clonotype was recorded a few times. This chain connects TRBV29-1 to TRBJ2-7; maybe TRBD2 (6 bases). Germline V gives CDR1 SQVTM, CDR2 ANQGSEA. Trimming cost V 4 bases and J 5 bases, with 12 bases left between them. The length of the CDR3 is 12 residues. DNA for the CDR3: TGCAGCGTTGCGGAGGGACCGGACGAGCAGTACTTC. It translates to CSVAEGPDEQYF.

The chain carries TRBV6-1 and TRBJ2-7; 7 bases align to TRBD2. Germline V gene lookup returns CDR1 MNHNS and CDR2 SASEGT. This CDR3 spans 14 amino acids. The ends lost 10 bases at V and 0 bases at J; junction bases unmatched: 9. The CDR3 sequence is CATAGERFSYEQYF. The CDR3 nucleotides are TGTGCCACCGCGGGAGAAAGGTTCTCCTACGAGCAGTACTTC.

The sample holds many counts of this clonotype. V gene TRBV7-2 combines with J gene TRBJ2-7; 8 bases map to TRBD1. The CDR3 covers 16 residues. Germline trimming cut 5 bases from V and 2 bases from J; bases unmatched to any gene: 11. Germline V gene sequence: CDR1 SGHTA, CDR2 FQGNSA. The chain's CDR3 is CASSLGDRMFTYEQYF. As DNA, the CDR3 is TGTGCCAGCAGCCTCGGGGACAGGATGTTCACCTACGAGCAGTACTTC.

The chain recombines TRBV7-9 with TRBJ2-3; the match to TRBD1 covers 7 bases. The CDR3 runs to 17 residues. J gave up 2 bases and V 3 bases, and 11 bases lay outside the gene matches. Germline V lookup: CDR1 SEHNR, CDR2 FQNEAQ (reference sequence). This chain's CDR3 is CASSLGTVSGDTDTQYF. The CDR3 coding sequence is TGTGCCAGCAGCTTGGGGACAGTGAGTGGGGACACAGATACGCAGTATTTT.

The chain recombines TRBV6-1 with TRBJ2-7; 9 bases fit TRBD2. The ends lost 7 bases at V and 3 bases at J; junction bases unmatched: 7. The CDR3 is 14 residues long. The germline V gene has CDR1 MNHNS and CDR2 SASEGT. CDR3 loop: CASITSGRLYEQYF. As DNA, the CDR3 is TGTGCCAGCATCACTAGCGGGCGCCTCTACGAGCAGTACTTC.

This clonotype has a handful of counts. The gene calls are TRBV7-8 and TRBJ2-5, with a weak D call TRBD2 (5 bases). Germline lookup yields CDR1 SGHVS and CDR2 FQNEAQ. CDR3 length: 16 amino acids. V lost 3 bases and J lost 0, with 14 bases in between. This CDR3 reads CASSFGIDSYQETQYF. In DNA form, the CDR3 reads TGTGCCAGCAGCTTCGGGATAGATTCGTACCAAGAGACCCAGTACTTC.

V usage is TRBV27 and J usage is TRBJ2-3, with 7 nucleotides matching TRBD2. This CDR3 comprises 13 residues. The V and J ends lost 2 bases and 10 bases, in that order; junction bases with no gene match: 6. Germline V CDR1 and CDR2: MNHEY, SMNVEV (reference sequence). CDR3: CASSLMRLAPQYF. The DNA of the CDR3 is TGTGCCAGCAGTTTAATGAGACTAGCCCCGCAGTATTTT.

The chain joins TRBV20-1 to TRBJ1-1; 7 bases align to TRBD1. Germline values: CDR1 DFQATT, CDR2 SNEGSKA (reference sequence). The V and J ends lost 0 bases and 4 bases, in that order; junction bases with no gene match: 5. This CDR3 has 14 amino acids. CDR3 amino acids: CSARDRGSGTEAFF. In DNA, the CDR3 is TGCAGTGCTAGAGACAGGGGGTCGGGCACTGAAGCTTTCTTT.

This clonotype was seen a single time. CDR3 bases: TGTGCCAGCAGTTACGTTCTAGCGGGGGCTGAGCAGTTCTTC. It specifies CASSYVLAGAEQFF. The V and J genes are TRBV6-2 or TRBV6-3 and TRBJ2-1; 10 bases map to TRBD2. CDR1 is MNHEY and CDR2 is SVGEGT in the germline V gene. The CDR3 loop spans 14 amino acids. Unmatched junction bases numbered 4, after V lost 2 bases and J lost 9 bases.

This chain connects TRBV5-1 to TRBJ2-5; TRBD2 agrees at 8 bases. The V gene's germline CDR1 is SGHRS and CDR2 YFSETQ. CDR3 length equals 15 residues. V shed 0 bases and J 1 base; nucleotides not matched to a gene: 2. The CDR3 sequence: CASSLAGGVQETQYF. CDR3 DNA sequence: TGCGCCAGCAGCTTGGCCGGGGGGGTCCAAGAGACCCAGTACTTC.

This chain connects TRBV7-2 to TRBJ1-4, with D tentatively TRBD1 (5 bases). From germline, CDR1 is SGHTA and CDR2 FQGNSA. V was shortened by 0 bases and J by 8 bases, with 16 bases between the two germline ends. CDR3 size: 16 residues. The CDR3 loop is CASSLASRGNQEKLFF. The CDR3 DNA is TGTGCCAGCAGCTTAGCCTCGCGGGGGAATCAAGAAAAACTGTTTTTT.